There are a few counts of the clone carrying this T cell receptor (beta chain). Its target is unknown. While unrecorded immune exposures were likely, the donors were nominally healthy when sampled. V lost 0 bases and J lost 7; bases outside the gene matches: 15. Germline V gene data show CDR1 as LGHNA and CDR2 as YNFKEQ. CDR3 size: 20 residues. The data are from a study of cytomegalovirus exposure and HLA in healthy donors. Notes on the study in general: Donor immune exposure was known only as CMV serostatus. Association of under 20,000 TCR beta sequences with HLA alleles was found at 0.05 false discovery rate in a later analysis.

Primers: 60 Vbeta forward and 13 Jbeta reverse. This table comes from immunoSEQ multiplex PCR, and its TCRdb copy is limited to in-frame clones, with some not included. The sample shows some 160,000 clones, more than 80% of them seen only once. The V call is TRBV4-2, the J call TRBJ1-6; 10 bases map to TRBD1. The TCR sequence derives from a woman between 40 and 55 years old in good health and CMV-seropositive. The specimen sequenced was PBMCs. The CDR3 bases are TGTGCCAGCAGCCAAGAGATAGGGGTATCCTGGACAGGGGGAAATTCACCCCTCCACTTT. Translation: CASSQEIGVSWTGGNSPLHF.